Sequencing of this TCR beta chain was carried out in a study of regulatory T cells in long-lasting Graves disease. The sample's time point: persistent/refractory GD, antithyroid drugs over 5 years with positive TRAb. The TCR library was made from RNA extracted from PBMCs. Assembly of TCR beta libraries relied on iRepertoire HTBI primers together with Arm-PCR of CDR3 regions. TCRdb re-derived calls from the multiplex PCR reads in MiXCR, one entry per CDR3 protein. This sample has around 450,000 distinct CDR3 sequences, with roughly 21% found just once. The sample holds many counts of this clonotype. Its antigen remains unidentified. This CDR3 has 16 residues. V shed 2 bases and J 3 bases; nucleotides not matched to a gene: 8. Germline V CDR1 and CDR2: MNHNS, SASEGT. Study-wide results and caveats: It was in persistent disease that TRBV28, TRBJ1-2 and TRBJ2-5 were favored.

The sequence came from a female donor with Graves disease. The chain uses TRBV6-1 and TRBJ2-7, with 9 bases matching TRBD1. The sequences come from peripheral blood mononuclear cells (PBMCs), collected when the disease was refractory, from a patient treated with antithyroid drugs. DNA for the CDR3: TGTGCCAGCAGTGAAAACTTACCGGGACAGGGCTACGAGCAGTACTTC. This encodes CASSENLPGQGYEQYF.